This T cell receptor (beta chain) was recorded in a study of cytomegalovirus exposure and HLA in healthy donors. Germline V lookup: CDR1 SGHAT, CDR2 FQNNGV. V lost 1 base, J lost 4 bases, and 14 bases lay in between. There are 15 residues in the CDR3. Use of 60 Vbeta and 13 Jbeta primers characterized the PCR. TCRdb keeps only in-frame clones here, not all; method: immunoSEQ multiplex PCR. The table has under 200,000 clones, 75% to 90% seen once. The sample consisted of PBMCs. This chain joins TRBV11-2 and TRBJ2-7; D might be TRBD2 (6 bases). The source of this sequence is a male donor in good health and CMV-seropositive. Here the CDR3 DNA reads TGTGCCAGCAGCTTAGCCCGGGGCGGGGTATACGAGCAGTACTTC. Amino acids: CASSLARGGVYEQYF.